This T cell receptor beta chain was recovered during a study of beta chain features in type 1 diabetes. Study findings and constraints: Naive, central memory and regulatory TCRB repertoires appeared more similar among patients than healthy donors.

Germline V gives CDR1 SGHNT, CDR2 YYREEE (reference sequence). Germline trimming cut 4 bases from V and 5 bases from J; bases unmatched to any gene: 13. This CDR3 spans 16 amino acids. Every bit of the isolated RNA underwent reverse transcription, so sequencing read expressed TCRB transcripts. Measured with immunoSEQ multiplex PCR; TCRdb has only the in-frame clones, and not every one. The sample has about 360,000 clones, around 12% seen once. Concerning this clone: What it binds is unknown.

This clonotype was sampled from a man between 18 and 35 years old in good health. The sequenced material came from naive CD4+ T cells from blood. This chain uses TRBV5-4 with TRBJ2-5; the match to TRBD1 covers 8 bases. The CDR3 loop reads CASSTGGTMSGETQYF. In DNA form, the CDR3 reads TGTGCCAGCAGCACAGGGGGTACGATGTCGGGGGAGACCCAGTACTTC.